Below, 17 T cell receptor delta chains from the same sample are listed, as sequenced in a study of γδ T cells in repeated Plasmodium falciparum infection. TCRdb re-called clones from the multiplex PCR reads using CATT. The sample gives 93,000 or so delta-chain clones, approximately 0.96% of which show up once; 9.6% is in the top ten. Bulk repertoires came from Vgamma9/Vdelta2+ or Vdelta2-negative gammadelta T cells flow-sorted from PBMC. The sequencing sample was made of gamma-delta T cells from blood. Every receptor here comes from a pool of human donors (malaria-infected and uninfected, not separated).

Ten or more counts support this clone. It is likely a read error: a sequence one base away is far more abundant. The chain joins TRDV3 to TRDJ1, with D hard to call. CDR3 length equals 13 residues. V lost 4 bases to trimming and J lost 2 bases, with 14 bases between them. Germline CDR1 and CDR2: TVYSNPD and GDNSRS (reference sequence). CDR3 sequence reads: CASSVGRTDKLIF. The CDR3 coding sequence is TGTGCCTCATCCGTGGGTAGGACCGATAAACTCATCTTT.

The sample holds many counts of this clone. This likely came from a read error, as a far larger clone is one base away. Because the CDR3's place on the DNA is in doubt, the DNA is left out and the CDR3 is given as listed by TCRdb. CDR3 protein: CSVLLCSKHPKWGATRTKLIF. This chain uses TRAV29/DV5 with TRDJ1; TRDD3, the table's D call, lacks a check against the DNA. The CDR3 has 21 residues if both end residues are counted. Germline V CDR1 and CDR2: NSMFDY, ISSIKDK.

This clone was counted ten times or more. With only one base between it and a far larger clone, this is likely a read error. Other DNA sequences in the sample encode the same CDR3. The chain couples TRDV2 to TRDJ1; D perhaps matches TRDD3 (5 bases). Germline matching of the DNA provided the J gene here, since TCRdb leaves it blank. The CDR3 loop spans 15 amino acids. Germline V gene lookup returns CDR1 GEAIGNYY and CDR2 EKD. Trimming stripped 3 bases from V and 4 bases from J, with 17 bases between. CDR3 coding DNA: TGTGCCTGTGACGCCGGGGACCCCAAGGACGATAAACTCATCTTT. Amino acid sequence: CACDAGDPKDDKLIF.

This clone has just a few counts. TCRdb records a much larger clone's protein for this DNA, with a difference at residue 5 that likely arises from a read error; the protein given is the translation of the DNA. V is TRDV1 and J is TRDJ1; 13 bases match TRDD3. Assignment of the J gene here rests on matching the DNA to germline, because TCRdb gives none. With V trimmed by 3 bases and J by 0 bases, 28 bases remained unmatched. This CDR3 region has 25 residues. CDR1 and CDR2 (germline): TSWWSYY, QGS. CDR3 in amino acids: CALGDLPFTRTGGYARRLYTDKLIF. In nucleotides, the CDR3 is TGTGCTCTTGGGGACTTACCTTTCACAAGGACTGGGGGATACGCGCGCCGACTGTACACCGATAAACTCATCTTT.

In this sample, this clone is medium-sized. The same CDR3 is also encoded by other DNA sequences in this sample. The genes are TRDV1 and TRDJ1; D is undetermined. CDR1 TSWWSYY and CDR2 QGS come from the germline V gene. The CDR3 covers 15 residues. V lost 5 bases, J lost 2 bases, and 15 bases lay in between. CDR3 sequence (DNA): TGTGCTCTTGGGAACAGGGTGCTGGCAACCGATAAACTCATCTTT. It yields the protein CALGNRVLATDKLIF.

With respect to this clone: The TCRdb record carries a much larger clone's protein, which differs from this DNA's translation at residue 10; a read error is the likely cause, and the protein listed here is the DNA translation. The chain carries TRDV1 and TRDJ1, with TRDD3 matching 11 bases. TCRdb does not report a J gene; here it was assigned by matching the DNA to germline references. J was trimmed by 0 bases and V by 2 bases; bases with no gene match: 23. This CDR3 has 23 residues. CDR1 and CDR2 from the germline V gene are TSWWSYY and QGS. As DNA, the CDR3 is TGTGCTCTTGGGGAAGTTCTGGCTCCCCCTGGGGGATACCCTGGGCCCTACACCGATAAACTCATCTTT. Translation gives CALGEVLAPPGGYPGPYTDKLIF.

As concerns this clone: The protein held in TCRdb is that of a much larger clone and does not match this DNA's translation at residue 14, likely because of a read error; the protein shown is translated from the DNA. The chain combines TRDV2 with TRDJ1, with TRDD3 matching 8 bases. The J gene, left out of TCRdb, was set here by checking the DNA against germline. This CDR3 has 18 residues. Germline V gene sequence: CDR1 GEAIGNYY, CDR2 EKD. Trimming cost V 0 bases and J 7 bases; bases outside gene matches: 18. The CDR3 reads CACDTGLVGDLDPGKLIF. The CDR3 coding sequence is TGTGCCTGTGACACCGGACTGGTGGGGGATTTGGACCCCGGTAAACTCATCTTT.

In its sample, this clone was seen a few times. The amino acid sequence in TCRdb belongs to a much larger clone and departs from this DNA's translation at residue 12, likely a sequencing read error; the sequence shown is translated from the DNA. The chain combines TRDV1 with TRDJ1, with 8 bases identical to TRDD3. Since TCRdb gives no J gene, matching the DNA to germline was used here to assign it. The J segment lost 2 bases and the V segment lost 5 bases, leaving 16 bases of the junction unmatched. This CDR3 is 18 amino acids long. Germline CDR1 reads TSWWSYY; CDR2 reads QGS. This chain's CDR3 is CALGTRPWGTHVTDKLIF. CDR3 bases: TGTGCTCTTGGGACCAGACCCTGGGGGACCCACGTGACCGATAAACTCATCTTT.

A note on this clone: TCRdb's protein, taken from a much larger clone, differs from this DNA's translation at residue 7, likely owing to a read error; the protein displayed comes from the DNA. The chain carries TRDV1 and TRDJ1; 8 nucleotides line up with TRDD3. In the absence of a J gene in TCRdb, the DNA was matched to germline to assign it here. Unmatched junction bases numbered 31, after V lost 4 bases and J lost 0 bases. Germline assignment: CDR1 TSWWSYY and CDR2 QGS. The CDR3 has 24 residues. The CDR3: CALGGQAGSSSHTGGPKYTDKLIF. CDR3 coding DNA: TGTGCTCTTGGGGGTCAAGCGGGGTCGTCCTCGCATACTGGGGGTCCCAAGTACACCGATAAACTCATCTTT.

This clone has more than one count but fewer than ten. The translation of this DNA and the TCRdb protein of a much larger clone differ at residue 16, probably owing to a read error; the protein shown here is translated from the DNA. Here the CDR3 DNA reads TGTGCTCTTCGGCCCGATTGCCCTTTCTGGGGGATACGCACCGATGAACTCATCTTT. As protein: CALRPDCPFWGIRTDELIF. The genes are TRDV1 and TRDJ1, with 12 bases identical to TRDD3. In the absence of a J gene in TCRdb, the DNA was matched to germline to assign it here. The CDR3 contains 19 residues. CDR1 TSWWSYY and CDR2 QGS come from the germline V gene.

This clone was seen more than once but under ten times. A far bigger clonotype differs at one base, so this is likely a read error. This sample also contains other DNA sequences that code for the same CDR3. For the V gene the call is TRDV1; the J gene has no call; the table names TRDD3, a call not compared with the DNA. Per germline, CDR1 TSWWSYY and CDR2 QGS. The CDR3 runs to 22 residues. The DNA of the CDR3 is TGTGCTCTTGGGGAACTGTACCGACTCGGGATAAGGAGAGTTGACGGCACCGATAAGCTCATCTTT. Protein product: CALGELYRLGIRRVDGTDKLIF.

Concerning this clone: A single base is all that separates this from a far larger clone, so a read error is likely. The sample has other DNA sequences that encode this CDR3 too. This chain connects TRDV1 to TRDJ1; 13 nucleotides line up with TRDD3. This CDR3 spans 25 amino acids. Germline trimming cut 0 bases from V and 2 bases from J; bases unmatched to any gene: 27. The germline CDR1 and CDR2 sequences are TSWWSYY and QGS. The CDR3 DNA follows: TGTGCTCTTGGGGAACTTTGGTCTTCCTACGTGGGGCAGGCGTACTGGGGGATACGGACCGATAAACTCATCTTT. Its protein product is CALGELWSSYVGQAYWGIRTDKLIF.

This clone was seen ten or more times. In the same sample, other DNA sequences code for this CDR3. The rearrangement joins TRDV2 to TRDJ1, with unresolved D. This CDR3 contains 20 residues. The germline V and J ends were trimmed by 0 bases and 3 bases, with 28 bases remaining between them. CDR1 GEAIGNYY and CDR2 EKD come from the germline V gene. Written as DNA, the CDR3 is TGTGCCTGTGACACCGGTTCGATGCGGGACGTTCCGAAGCCCTCCGATAAACTCATCTTT. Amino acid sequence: CACDTGSMRDVPKPSDKLIF.

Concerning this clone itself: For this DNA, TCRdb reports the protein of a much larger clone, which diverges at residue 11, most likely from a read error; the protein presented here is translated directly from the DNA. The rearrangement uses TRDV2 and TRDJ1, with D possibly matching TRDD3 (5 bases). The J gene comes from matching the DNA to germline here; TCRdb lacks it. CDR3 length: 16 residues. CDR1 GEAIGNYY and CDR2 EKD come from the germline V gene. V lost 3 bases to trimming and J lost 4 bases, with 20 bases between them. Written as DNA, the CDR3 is TGTGCCTGTGACCCCCTCGGCGGGGGGGGGGTCGATAAACTCATCTTT. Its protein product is CACDPLGGGGVDKLIF.

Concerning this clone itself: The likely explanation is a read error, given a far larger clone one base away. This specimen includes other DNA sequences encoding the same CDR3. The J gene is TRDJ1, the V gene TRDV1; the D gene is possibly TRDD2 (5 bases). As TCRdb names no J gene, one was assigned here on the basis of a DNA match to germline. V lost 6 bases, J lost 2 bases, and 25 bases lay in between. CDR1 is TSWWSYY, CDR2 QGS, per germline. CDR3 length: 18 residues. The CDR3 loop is CALGDFPPFPGRTDKLIF. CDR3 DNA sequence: TGTGCTCTTGGTGACTTTCCACCGTTTCCTGGTCGAACCGATAAACTCATCTTT.

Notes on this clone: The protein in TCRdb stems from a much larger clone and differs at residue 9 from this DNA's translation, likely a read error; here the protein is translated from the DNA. CDR3 residues: CACDTGARATDKLIF. Written as DNA, the CDR3 is TGTGCCTGTGACACGGGGGCTCGAGCCACCGATAAACTCATCTTT. The rearrangement joins TRDV2 to TRDJ1, with D maybe TRDD3 (5 bases). Here the J gene came from matching the DNA to germline, since TCRdb omits it. This CDR3 region has 15 residues. The germline CDR1 and CDR2 sequences are GEAIGNYY and EKD. Deletions cut 1 base from V and 1 base from J, with 12 bases between.

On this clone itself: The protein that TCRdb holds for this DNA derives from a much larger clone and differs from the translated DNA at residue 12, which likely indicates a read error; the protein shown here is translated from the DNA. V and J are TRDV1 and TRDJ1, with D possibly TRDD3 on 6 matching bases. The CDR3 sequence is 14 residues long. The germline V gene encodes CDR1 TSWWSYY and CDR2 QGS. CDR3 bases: TGTGCTCTTGGGGGTCCTGGGGACACCGATAAATTCATCTTT. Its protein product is CALGGPGDTDKFIF.